This paragraph reports one T cell receptor beta chain. A read error may produce the germline difference seen at one junction end. This sample was included in a study of blood T cells in healthy people across ages. This CDR3 contains 14 residues. The authors ran a second PCR of about 6 to 11 cycles using a sample-barcoded 5' primer and a J-beta primer mix. Via MiXCR, TCRdb re-called the 5' RACE reads, giving one row per CDR3 protein. The data contain 780,000 or so distinct CDR3 sequences, roughly three fifths of them singletons. This clonotype was obtained from a man between 35 and 55 years old in good health. The sample comprised blood. The gene calls are TRBV12-3 or TRBV12-4 and TRBJ1-5, with a possible D match to TRBD1 (5 bases). The CDR3 bases are TGTGCCAGCAGTGTGCAGGGTGGCAAGCAGCCCCAGCATTTT. Amino acids: CASSVQGGKQPQHF.